Each of the 30 T cell receptor beta chains below was sequenced from the same sample in a study of Ad26.COV2.S vaccination and SARS-CoV-2 variants. Data came from immunoSEQ multiplex PCR; TCRdb stores just in-frame clones and leaves some out. This sample has roughly 320,000 clones, with around four fifths found just once. Treatment specified: 19 received Ad26.COV2.S at low or high dose, single or two shots; about 5 received placebo; per-sample allocation not given. The investigators took samples on day 63 after the first vaccine or placebo injection. The sequences come from peripheral blood, collected in a trial of Ad26.COV2.S vaccine versus placebo. These receptors originate from a person between 18 and 60 years old who received the Ad26.COV2.S COVID-19 vaccine or a placebo.

The CDR3 is CASSPTSGGAGETQYF. CDR3 sequence (DNA): TGTGCCAGCAGCCCGACTAGCGGGGGGGCCGGAGAGACCCAGTACTTC. This chain links TRBV3-1 (or the pseudogene TRBV3-2) with TRBJ2-5, with TRBD2 matching 14 bases. The CDR3 has 16 amino acids. The V gene end was trimmed by 4 bases and the J gene end by 4 bases; junction bases not matched to a gene: 5. Germline V gene data show CDR1 as LGHDT and CDR2 as YNNKEL (reference sequence).

The chain couples TRBV7-8 to TRBJ1-5; D not resolved. Germline CDR1 is SGHVS and CDR2 is FQNEAQ. With 5 bases removed from V and 0 bases from J, the gap between germline ends came to 11 bases. CDR3 size: 15 residues. The CDR3 sequence: CASSPRTDSNQPQHF. As DNA, the CDR3 is TGTGCCAGCAGCCCAAGGACGGATAGCAATCAGCCCCAGCATTTT.

This chain joins TRBV24-1 and TRBJ2-1; D is possibly TRBD2 (6 bases). The CDR3 has 16 amino acids. Germline lookup yields CDR1 KGHDR and CDR2 SFDVKD. V dropped 0 bases and J dropped 8 bases, with 16 bases sitting between them. The CDR3 reads CATSDLGRGGFDEQFF. The DNA of the CDR3 is TGTGCCACCAGTGATTTGGGGCGGGGAGGATTCGATGAGCAGTTCTTC.

The chain combines TRBV5-4 with TRBJ1-1; D unclear. Trimming stripped 4 bases from V and 1 base from J, with 17 bases between. The germline CDR1 and CDR2 sequences are SGHNT and YYREEE (reference sequence). This CDR3 is 16 amino acids long. The CDR3: CASSPATLPSNTEAFF. The CDR3 coding sequence is TGTGCCAGCAGCCCAGCGACCCTACCTTCGAACACTGAAGCTTTCTTT.

Only a few counts were recorded for this clone. The J gene is TRBJ2-1, the V gene TRBV14, with no clear D. The germline V gene encodes CDR1 SGHDN and CDR2 FVKESK. V lost 4 bases and J lost 10, with 14 bases in between. The CDR3 runs 13 residues. The CDR3 is CASSPLGIGEQFF. The CDR3 DNA is TGTGCCAGCAGCCCCCTCGGCATCGGGGAGCAGTTCTTC.

The chain combines TRBV5-4 with TRBJ2-1; D is undetermined. This CDR3 has 16 residues. Deletions cut 0 bases from V and 8 bases from J, with 18 bases between. The germline CDR1 and CDR2 sequences are SGHNT and YYREEE (reference sequence). The CDR3 loop reads CASSLGLPGDRDEQFF. CDR3 nucleotides: TGTGCCAGCAGCTTGGGCCTCCCTGGGGATAGGGATGAGCAGTTCTTC.

The chain recombines TRBV24-1 with TRBJ1-5, with 7 bases aligning to TRBD1. The CDR3 is 15 amino acids. V lost 6 bases and J lost 1; bases outside the gene matches: 5. Germline CDR1 reads KGHDR; CDR2 reads SFDVKD. In DNA form, the CDR3 reads TGTGCCACCAGTTCGGCGGGACAGAGCAATCAGCCCCAGCATTTT. Protein sequence: CATSSAGQSNQPQHF.

The chain carries TRBV4-1 and TRBJ2-5, with 10 bases that match TRBD1. Germline lookup yields CDR1 MGHRA and CDR2 YSYEKL. Trimming took 3 bases from V and 5 from J; bases not matched to a gene: 3. The length of the CDR3 is 14 residues. The CDR3 coding sequence is TGCGCCAGCAGCCACGACAGGGGGCATGAGACCCAGTACTTC. Translating it yields CASSHDRGHETQYF.

In its sample, this clone was seen many times. The CDR3 loop is CASKTERGYNQPQHF. The CDR3 DNA sequence: TGTGCCAGCAAGACCGAAAGGGGGTACAATCAGCCCCAGCATTTT. The chain employs TRBV2 and TRBJ1-5; TRBD1 might be the D (6 bases). The V end lost 7 bases, the J end lost 3 bases, and 16 bases lay between the germline ends. CDR1 and CDR2 from the germline V gene are SNHLY and FYNNEI. The CDR3 spans 15 residues.

The V call is TRBV6-1, the J call TRBJ2-2, with D perhaps matching TRBD1 (6 bases). The CDR3 is 14 residues long. Trimming took 0 bases from V and 8 from J, leaving 10 bases between them. Germline V gene lookup returns CDR1 MNHNS and CDR2 SASEGT. CDR3 amino acids: CASSEAQGSGELFF. Written as DNA, the CDR3 is TGTGCCAGCAGTGAAGCACAGGGCTCAGGGGAGCTGTTTTTT.

The chain joins TRBV7-9 to TRBJ2-5, with 8 bases identical to TRBD2. There are 14 residues in the CDR3. CDR1 SEHNR and CDR2 FQNEAQ come from the germline V gene (reference sequence). The V gene end was trimmed by 5 bases and the J gene end by 9 bases; junction bases not matched to a gene: 11. The CDR3 DNA sequence: TGTGCCAGCAGCCCGATAGCGGCGGGAGGAGCCCAGTACTTC. Translated: CASSPIAAGGAQYF. The variable domain in full, completed from reference TRBV7-9 and TRBJ2-5, reads DTGVSQNPRHKITKRGQNVTFRCDPISEHNRLYWYRQTLGQGPEFLTYFQNEAQLEKSRLLSDRFSAERPKGSFSTLEIQRTEQGDSAMYLCASSPIAAGGAQYFGPGTRLLVL.

The genes are TRBV4-1 and TRBJ2-7; D is possibly TRBD2 (5 bases). CDR1 and CDR2 from the germline V gene are MGHRA and YSYEKL. Trimming left V 5 bases short and J 0 bases short, with 8 bases between. The CDR3 sequence is 13 residues long. CDR3 coding DNA: TGCGCCAGCAGCTCCGGGGACTCCTACGAGCAGTACTTC. It codes for CASSSGDSYEQYF.

On this clone itself: A much bigger clone sits one base away, suggesting this may be a read error. The V and J genes are TRBV27 and TRBJ2-5; D may match TRBD1 or TRBD2 (7 bases each). The germline V gene has CDR1 MNHEY and CDR2 SMNVEV (reference sequence). The V gene lost 0 bases and the J gene lost 5 bases, with 22 bases spanning the gap. This CDR3 is 18 amino acids long. The DNA of the CDR3 is TGTGCCAGCAGTTTATCGGCAGGGGGGGGGCCGGGCCGGGAGACCCAGTACTTC. As protein: CASSLSAGGGPGRETQYF.

This chain connects TRBV19 to TRBJ1-2; D possibly corresponds to TRBD1 (6 bases). Per germline, CDR1 LNHDA and CDR2 SQIVND (reference sequence). Trimming shortened V by 9 bases and J by 2 bases, and 10 bases separated the two germline ends. The CDR3 runs 12 residues. The CDR3 bases are TGTGCCAGCAGGGGTTTGAACTATGGCTACACCTTC. Its protein is CASRGLNYGYTF.

The count of this clone is one. The junction departs from germline at one end; a sequencing error may be responsible. The chain has TRBV9 and TRBJ2-3; TRBD2 aligns across 9 bases. CDR1 is SGDLS and CDR2 is YYNGEE in the germline V gene. The CDR3 is 14 amino acids. The CDR3 sequence: CASTRSGSRDTQYF. DNA of the CDR3: TGTGCCAGCACCCGTAGCGGGAGCAGAGATACGCAGTATTTT.

This chain connects TRBV3-1 (or the pseudogene TRBV3-2) to TRBJ2-7, with 12 bases fitting TRBD2. V was pared by 0 bases and J by 5 bases, with 11 bases of the junction left unmatched. CDR1 is LGHDT and CDR2 is YNNKEL in the germline V gene (reference sequence). The CDR3 spans 18 residues. The DNA for the CDR3 is TGTGCCAGCAGCCAAGAAAGACTAGCGGGGGTATGGCTCAACGAGCAGTACTTC. Protein: CASSQERLAGVWLNEQYF.

The J gene is TRBJ2-2, the V gene TRBV19, with 8 bases matching TRBD1. There are 14 residues in the CDR3. The J segment lost 5 bases and the V segment lost 6 bases, leaving 5 bases of the junction unmatched. Germline V gives CDR1 LNHDA, CDR2 SQIVND (reference sequence). CDR3: CASREYRGTGELFF. The CDR3 nucleotides are TGTGCCAGTAGAGAATACAGGGGGACCGGGGAGCTGTTTTTT.

The rearrangement uses TRBV4-2 and TRBJ1-6; D unclear. Germline CDR1 LGHNA, CDR2 YNFKEQ. Between the trimmed V and J ends, which lost 4 bases and 1 base, there was a span of 11 bases. The CDR3 runs 16 residues. CDR3 sequence: CASSPSPGSYNSPLHF. DNA for the CDR3: TGTGCCAGCAGCCCCTCCCCTGGGTCCTATAATTCACCCCTCCACTTT.

V usage is TRBV6-5 and J usage is TRBJ2-2; D may be TRBD2 (5 bases). Germline V CDR1 and CDR2: MNHEY, SVGAGI. V dropped 5 bases and J dropped 9 bases, with 13 bases sitting between them. This CDR3 is 13 amino acids long. The CDR3 spells CASSPDPGRELFF. The CDR3 nucleotides are TGTGCCAGCAGTCCGGACCCGGGGAGGGAGCTGTTTTTT.

The V call is TRBV15, the J call TRBJ1-4, with 9 bases lining up with TRBD1. CDR3 length equals 15 residues. J lost 8 bases, V lost 3 bases, and 7 bases had no gene match. Germline CDR1 is LNHNV and CDR2 is YYDKDF (reference sequence). Here the CDR3 reads CATSSSQGAGEKLFF. CDR3 nucleotides: TGTGCCACCAGCAGCTCACAGGGGGCGGGAGAAAAACTGTTTTTT.

This chain uses TRBV5-1 with TRBJ1-4, with no clear D. The CDR3 has 14 amino acids. Between the trimmed V and J ends, which lost 4 bases and 7 bases, there was a span of 14 bases. Germline CDR1 and CDR2: SGHRS and YFSETQ. The CDR3: CASSNDGRGEKLFF. The CDR3, as DNA: TGCGCCAGCAGCAACGACGGACGCGGTGAAAAACTGTTTTTT. Supplemented by reference TRBV5-1 and TRBJ1-4, the full variable domain reads KAGVTQTPRYLIKTRGQQVTLSCSPISGHRSVSWYQQTPGQGLQFLFEYFSETQRNKGNFPGRFSGRQFSNSRSEMNVSTLELGDSALYLCASSNDGRGEKLFFGSGTQLSVL.

This clone was seen only once. This rearrangement joins TRBV28 to TRBJ2-2, with 10 bases matching TRBD1. CDR1 is MDHEN and CDR2 is SYDVKM in the germline V gene. J was trimmed by 4 bases and V by 4 bases; bases with no gene match: 3. The CDR3 is made up of 15 amino acids. As DNA, the CDR3 is TGTGCCAGCAGTTGGGGACAGGGGTTCACCGGGGAGCTGTTTTTT. Protein sequence: CASSWGQGFTGELFF.

This clone was seen more than once but under ten times. This rearrangement joins TRBV3-1 (or the pseudogene TRBV3-2) to TRBJ1-1; 7 bases map to TRBD1. Germline CDR1 and CDR2: LGHDT and YNNKEL (reference sequence). Trimming at V came to 2 bases and at J to 1 base, leaving 7 bases not matched to a gene. This CDR3 is 16 amino acids long. CDR3 loop: CASSQTLTGWNTEAFF. The CDR3 DNA follows: TGTGCCAGCAGCCAAACGCTGACAGGGTGGAACACTGAAGCTTTCTTT.

The CDR3 reads CASSQTGTRVYNEQFF. The CDR3 DNA reads as TGTGCCAGCAGCCAAACCGGGACTAGAGTCTACAATGAGCAGTTCTTC. V and J are TRBV4-2 and TRBJ2-1, with 8 bases matching TRBD2. CDR3 length equals 16 residues. Looked up from germline, CDR1 is LGHNA and CDR2 is YNFKEQ. V lost 2 bases to trimming and J lost 3 bases; unmatched junction nucleotides: 6.

The chain joins TRBV7-9 to TRBJ1-4; D remains ambiguous. The V gene lost 3 bases and the J gene lost 3 bases, with 8 bases spanning the gap. The CDR3 sequence is 14 residues long. The V gene's germline CDR1 is SEHNR and CDR2 FQNEAQ (reference sequence). Here the CDR3 reads CASSLEPSNEKLFF. DNA for the CDR3: TGTGCCAGCAGCTTGGAGCCTTCTAATGAAAAACTGTTTTTT.

CDR3 sequence: CASSLAAWSSYEQYF. The CDR3 DNA is TGTGCCAGCAGCTTAGCAGCCTGGTCGTCCTACGAGCAGTACTTC. The chain is built from TRBV11-2 and TRBJ2-7; no clear D. Trimming stripped 1 base from V and 1 base from J, with 11 bases between. This CDR3 has 15 residues. Germline CDR1 and CDR2: SGHAT and FQNNGV.

The V and J genes are TRBV3-1 (or the pseudogene TRBV3-2) and TRBJ1-1; D remains unclear. Germline assignment: CDR1 LGHDT and CDR2 YNNKEL (reference sequence). CDR3 length equals 14 residues. Deletions cut 2 bases from V and 0 bases from J, with 7 bases between. CDR3 amino acids: CASSQIPMNTEAFF. CDR3 bases: TGTGCCAGCAGCCAAATCCCTATGAACACTGAAGCTTTCTTT.

The rearrangement links TRBV9 to TRBJ2-5; D may be TRBD2 (5 bases). This CDR3 region has 15 residues. CDR1 SGDLS and CDR2 YYNGEE come from the germline V gene. Trimming stripped 4 bases from V and 5 bases from J, with 18 bases between. As DNA, the CDR3 is TGTGCCAGCAGCTTACTAGGACTCCGACGGGAGACCCAGTACTTC. Encoded protein: CASSLLGLRRETQYF. The entire variable domain, with the rest obtained from reference TRBV9 and TRBJ2-5, is as follows: DSGVTQTPKHLITATGQRVTLRCSPRSGDLSVYWYQQSLDQGLQFLIQYYNGEERAKGNILERFSAQQFPDLHSELNLSSLELGDSALYFCASSLLGLRRETQYFGPGTRLLVL.

This clone was detected a few times. The chain is built from TRBV5-6 and TRBJ2-3; perhaps TRBD2 as D (7 bases). There are 15 residues in the CDR3. The germline V gene has CDR1 SGHDT and CDR2 YYEEEE. The V gene lost 3 bases and the J gene lost 1 base, with 12 bases spanning the gap. Here the CDR3 reads CASSSVGGGTDTQYF. The CDR3 bases are TGTGCCAGCAGCTCTGTAGGGGGGGGCACAGATACGCAGTATTTT.

This clone was recorded a few times. The chain recombines TRBV7-2 with TRBJ2-3; D unresolved. Germline V lookup: CDR1 SGHTA, CDR2 FQGNSA. CDR3 length equals 15 residues. Trimming pared 0 bases from V and 0 bases from J, leaving 7 bases between. The CDR3 DNA is TGTGCCAGCAGCTTAGCCCCTGGTAGCACAGATACGCAGTATTTT. This sequence encodes CASSLAPGSTDTQYF.